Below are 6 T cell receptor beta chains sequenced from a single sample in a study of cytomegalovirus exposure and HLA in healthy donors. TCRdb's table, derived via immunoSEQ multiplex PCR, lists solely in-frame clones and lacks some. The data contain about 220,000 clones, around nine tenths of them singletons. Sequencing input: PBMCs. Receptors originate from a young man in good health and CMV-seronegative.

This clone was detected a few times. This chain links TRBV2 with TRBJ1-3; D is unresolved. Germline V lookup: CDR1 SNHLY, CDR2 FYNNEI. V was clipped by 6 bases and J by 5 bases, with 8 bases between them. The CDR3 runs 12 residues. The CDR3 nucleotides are TGTGCCAGCAGCGAGGAGAGAAACACCATATATTTT. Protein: CASSEERNTIYF.

The CDR3 sequence: CASSLGTSGRRDTQYF. CDR3 DNA: TGTGCCAGCAGCTTAGGGACTAGCGGGAGGAGAGATACGCAGTATTTT. This chain connects TRBV7-2 to TRBJ2-3, with 14 bases fitting TRBD2. The CDR3 spans 16 residues. After removal of 1 base from V and 5 bases from J, the junction contained 2 bases not matched to a gene. Germline loops: CDR1 SGHTA, CDR2 FQGNSA.

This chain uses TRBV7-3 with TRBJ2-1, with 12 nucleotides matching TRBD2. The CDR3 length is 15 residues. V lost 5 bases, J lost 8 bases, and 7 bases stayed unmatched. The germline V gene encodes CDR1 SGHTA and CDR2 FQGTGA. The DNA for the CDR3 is TGTGCCAGCAGCGAACTAGGACTAGCGGGGTATGAGCAGTTCTTC. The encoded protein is CASSELGLAGYEQFF.

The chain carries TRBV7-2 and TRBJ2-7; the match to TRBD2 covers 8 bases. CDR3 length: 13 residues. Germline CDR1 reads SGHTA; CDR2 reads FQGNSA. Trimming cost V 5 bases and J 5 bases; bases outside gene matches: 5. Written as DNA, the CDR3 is TGTGCCAGCAGCCCGCAAGCGGGAGACGAGCAGTACTTC. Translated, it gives CASSPQAGDEQYF.

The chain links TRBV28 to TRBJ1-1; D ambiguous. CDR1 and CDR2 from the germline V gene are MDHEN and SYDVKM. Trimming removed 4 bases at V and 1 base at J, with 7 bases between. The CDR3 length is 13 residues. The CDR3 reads CASSSGGNTEAFF. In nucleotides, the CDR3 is TGTGCCAGCAGTTCGGGAGGGAACACTGAAGCTTTCTTT.

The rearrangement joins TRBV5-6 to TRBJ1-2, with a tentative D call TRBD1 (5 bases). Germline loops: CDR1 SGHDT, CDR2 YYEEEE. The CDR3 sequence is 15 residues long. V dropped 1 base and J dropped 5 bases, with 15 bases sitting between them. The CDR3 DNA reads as TGTGCCAGCAGCTTGAGGACGGGGGGAAATTATGGCTACACCTTC. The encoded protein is CASSLRTGGNYGYTF.